The 12 T cell receptor beta chains below come from one sample, sequenced in a study of blood T cell repertoires in COVID-19. TCRdb's table, derived via immunoSEQ multiplex PCR, lists solely in-frame clones and lacks some. Of some 390,000 clones listed, around 86% are singletons. Sequencing was performed on peripheral blood. These receptors were collected from a human donor in a cohort sampled during active COVID-19.

This clone was found once. The chain recombines TRBV30 with TRBJ1-2; D remains unclear. From germline, CDR1 is GTSNPN and CDR2 SVGIG (reference sequence). This CDR3 has 12 amino acids. V lost 0 bases, J lost 8 bases, and 10 bases lay in between. CDR3 in DNA: TGTGCCTGGAGTGTAAATTTATCCGGCTACACCTTC. Translating it yields CAWSVNLSGYTF.

The V gene is TRBV3-1 (or the pseudogene TRBV3-2), the J gene TRBJ2-2; D ambiguous. Deletions cut 1 base from V and 6 bases from J, with 9 bases between. The CDR3 covers 14 residues. The germline V gene has CDR1 LGHDT and CDR2 YNNKEL (reference sequence). For the CDR3, the DNA is TGTGCCAGCAGCCAAGGGCTCCCCGCCGGGGAGCTGTTTTTT. This codes for CASSQGLPAGELFF.

This clone was found once. The chain uses TRBV6-5 and TRBJ2-7, with no clear D. Germline CDR1 MNHEY, CDR2 SVGAGI. V was cut by 7 bases and J by 0 bases, with 13 bases left in between. This CDR3 comprises 14 residues. The CDR3 DNA reads TGTGCCAGCACCCAAGTCACTGGCTCCTACGAGCAGTACTTC. Protein product: CASTQVTGSYEQYF.

V and J are TRBV19 and TRBJ2-1; possible D gene TRBD2, 5 bases. From germline, CDR1 is LNHDA and CDR2 SQIVND (reference sequence). This CDR3 has 14 amino acids. V shed 3 bases and J shed 8 bases, with 14 bases lying between them. DNA for the CDR3: TGTGCCAGTAGTATCCCGTCGATAGCGCATGAGCAGTTCTTC. As protein: CASSIPSIAHEQFF.

V gene TRBV6-1 combines with J gene TRBJ2-1; perhaps TRBD2 as D (6 bases). Germline CDR1 reads MNHNS; CDR2 reads SASEGT. V lost 2 bases, J lost 8 bases, and 10 bases lay in between. The CDR3 length is 13 residues. The CDR3 region is CASSELTSYEQFF. CDR3 in DNA: TGTGCCAGCAGTGAACTTACTAGCTATGAGCAGTTCTTC.

J is TRBJ2-1 and V is TRBV19; 11 nucleotides agree with TRBD2. The CDR3 has 14 residues. Losses at the gene ends were 3 bases for V and 5 bases for J; bases not matched to a gene: 0. Per germline, CDR1 LNHDA and CDR2 SQIVND (reference sequence). In DNA form, the CDR3 reads TGTGCCAGTAGTATGACTAGCGGGGACAATGAGCAGTTCTTC. This codes for CASSMTSGDNEQFF.

This chain links TRBV6-6 with TRBJ2-2; 14 positions agree with TRBD2. J gave up 6 bases and V 5 bases, and 2 bases lay outside the gene matches. The germline gives CDR1 MNHNY, CDR2 SVGAGI (reference sequence). The CDR3 runs 15 residues. CDR3 residues: CASSGLAGGAGELFF. In DNA form, the CDR3 reads TGTGCCAGCAGTGGACTAGCGGGAGGTGCCGGGGAGCTGTTTTTT.

The rearrangement links TRBV5-1 to TRBJ2-5, with TRBD1 identical over 7 bases. V shed 4 bases, J shed 5 bases, and the junction held 8 bases outside the gene matches. This CDR3 has 14 residues. CDR1 SGHRS and CDR2 YFSETQ come from the germline V gene. In nucleotides, the CDR3 is TGCGCCAGCAGCGGGGACAGACCTTTGGAGACCCAGTACTTC. Protein sequence: CASSGDRPLETQYF.

The V gene is TRBV19, the J gene TRBJ2-7; the D is unclear. The CDR3 consists of 14 residues. V was cut by 2 bases and J by 0 bases, with 8 bases left in between. From germline, CDR1 is LNHDA and CDR2 SQIVND (reference sequence). The CDR3 reads CASSITGSSYEQYF. In nucleotides, the CDR3 is TGTGCCAGTAGTATAACGGGTAGCTCCTACGAGCAGTACTTC. Complete variable domain (other parts from reference TRBV19 and TRBJ2-7): DGGITQSPKYLFRKEGQNVTLSCEQNLNHDAMYWYRQDPGQGLRLIYYSQIVNDFQKGDIAEGYSVSREKKESFPLTVTSAQKNPTAFYLCASSITGSSYEQYFGPGTRLTVT.

The rearrangement uses TRBV19 and TRBJ1-2, with 7 positions matching TRBD1. Germline-derived CDR1 and CDR2 are LNHDA and SQIVND (reference sequence). The CDR3 contains 12 residues. After removal of 6 bases from V and 5 bases from J, the junction contained 3 bases not matched to a gene. The CDR3 loop is CASRNRGYGYTF. The CDR3 DNA reads TGTGCCAGTAGGAACAGGGGATATGGCTACACCTTC.

This clone was observed a few times. The chain couples TRBV20-1 to TRBJ2-7; 9 bases line up with TRBD1. After removal of 3 bases from V and 3 bases from J, the junction contained 6 bases not matched to a gene. This CDR3 comprises 14 residues. Germline V gives CDR1 DFQATT, CDR2 SNEGSKA (reference sequence). CDR3 in amino acids: CSASRGQGFYEQYF. In nucleotides, the CDR3 is TGCAGTGCTAGTCGGGGACAGGGATTCTACGAGCAGTACTTC.

The chain couples TRBV4-1 to TRBJ1-1, with D perhaps TRBD1 (5 bases). Germline CDR1 and CDR2: MGHRA and YSYEKL. The CDR3 consists of 13 residues. Deletions cut 4 bases from V and 3 bases from J, with 9 bases between. CDR3 coding DNA: TGCGCCAGCAGCCGGCGGGGGGACACTGAAGCTTTCTTT. As protein: CASSRRGDTEAFF.